This T cell receptor beta chain is drawn from a study of identical twins. Findings of the study overall: Partial confounding of zero-insertion analyses by invariant MAIT and iNKT cells was possible. Findings depended on cross-sectional statistics rather than tracking the same donors. Cord blood's abundant beta clonotypes had fewer insertions, unlike memory repertoires.

All donors were healthy Caucasians. This clonotype was recorded a few times. What it binds is not known. TCRdb redid the calling of the 5' RACE reads with MiXCR, one entry per CDR3 protein. In the table there are nearly 650,000 distinct CDR3 sequences, around 7.4% of which are singletons. CDR1 DFQATT and CDR2 SNEGSKA come from the germline V gene (reference sequence). The CDR3 has 13 amino acids. Losses at the gene ends were 6 bases for V and 5 bases for J; bases not matched to a gene: 7. In addition, the sample was reused for a study of yellow fever vaccine responses in identical twins.

Sequencing was done on a sample of PBMCs. This receptor was taken from a woman aged 18 to 35 in good health. The rearrangement uses TRBV20-1 and TRBJ2-7, with 10 bases lining up with TRBD2. The CDR3 coding sequence is TGCAGTGCGAGCGGGAGGGCCGACCACGAGCAGTACTTC. Amino acid sequence: CSASGRADHEQYF.